This TCR beta chain came from a study of blood T cell repertoires in COVID-19. Across the study: Two negative PCRs, clearance, or symptom resolution characterized the recovered Cohort 3 donors. The samples span acute and convalescent COVID-19 from the United States, Italy and Spain.

This CDR3 is built from 13 residues. CDR1 is MNHEY and CDR2 is SVGEGT in the germline V gene. With 2 bases removed from V and 12 bases from J, the gap between germline ends came to 14 bases. Membership in each cohort depended on participant-reported clinical history. TCRdb's copy holds only in-frame clones and misses some; the assay was immunoSEQ multiplex PCR. Among about 200,000 clones listed, around 87% were seen once. The sequenced sample was PBMCs or T cells enriched from blood (not recorded which). The clonotype comes from a woman between 35 and 50 years old in a cohort exposed to, infected with or recovered from COVID-19 (not recorded which). V usage is TRBV6-2 or TRBV6-3 and J usage is TRBJ2-4; the D gene is possibly TRBD2 (6 bases). CDR3 nucleotide sequence: TGTGCCAGCAGTTACGAGGCTGGGGAGGCTCAGTACTTC. As protein: CASSYEAGEAQYF.